Below, 2 T cell receptor beta chains from the same sample are listed, as sequenced in a study of blood T cells in healthy people across ages. It was with a sample-barcoded 5' primer and a J-beta primer mix that a second PCR of roughly 7 to 11 cycles was run. TCRdb itself ran the 5' RACE reads through MiXCR, one entry per CDR3 protein. The table includes approximately 810,000 distinct CDR3 sequences, roughly 40% detected once. Sequences were obtained from blood. Source of these receptors: a man younger than 35 in good health.

The chain recombines TRBV20-1 with TRBJ2-4; D perhaps matches TRBD2 (6 bases). V dropped 6 bases and J dropped 0 bases, with 12 bases sitting between them. Germline CDR1 reads DFQATT; CDR2 reads SNEGSKA (reference sequence). The CDR3 loop spans 14 amino acids. The CDR3: CSAGGVLAKNIQYF. Written as DNA, the CDR3 is TGCAGTGCCGGGGGTGTACTAGCCAAAAACATTCAGTACTTC.

This clonotype occurred a few times. The rearrangement uses TRBV20-1 and TRBJ1-5; the match to TRBD1 covers 10 bases. After removal of 0 bases from V and 0 bases from J, the junction contained 8 bases not matched to a gene. Per germline, CDR1 DFQATT and CDR2 SNEGSKA (reference sequence). The CDR3 is made up of 18 amino acids. CDR3 DNA sequence: TGCAGTGCTAGAGATCTGGGGACAGGGGAGGGTAGCAATCAGCCCCAGCATTTT. It codes for CSARDLGTGEGSNQPQHF.